One sample yielded the 29 T cell receptor beta chains listed below, sequenced in a study of ipilimumab plus nivolumab after autologous stem cell transplantation. Clones were sequenced by immunoSEQ multiplex PCR, and TCRdb holds only the in-frame ones, with some missing. The sample includes about 12,000 clones, 55% to 85% of them seen just once. Sequencing used PBMCs, obtained in a trial of ipilimumab plus nivolumab as post-transplant consolidation. The receptors derive from a male donor with diffuse large B-cell lymphoma.

This chain joins TRBV27 and TRBJ2-7; D gene uncertain. The CDR3 is made up of 13 amino acids. Germline V gene data show CDR1 as MNHEY and CDR2 as SMNVEV (reference sequence). V was trimmed by 0 bases and J by 3 bases, leaving 6 bases between them. CDR3 nucleotide sequence: TGTGCCAGCAGTTTATCCCGCAGCTACGAGCAGTACTTC. Amino acid sequence: CASSLSRSYEQYF.

The chain couples TRBV29-1 to TRBJ1-2, with 7 bases that match TRBD1. The germline V gene encodes CDR1 SQVTM and CDR2 ANQGSEA. The CDR3 contains 15 residues. The junction had 12 bases not matched to a gene; V was cut back by 3 bases and J by 5 bases. CDR3 DNA sequence: TGCAGCGTTGACGATTCACAGGGGTTAGGGTATGGCTACACCTTC. Translating gives CSVDDSQGLGYGYTF.

The chain is built from TRBV2 and TRBJ2-7; D gene unclear. The length of the CDR3 is 13 residues. The V and J ends lost 5 bases and 1 base respectively, with 9 bases between them. Per the germline V gene, CDR1 is SNHLY and CDR2 is FYNNEI. The CDR3 here is CASSWTVSYEQYF. CDR3 in DNA: TGTGCCAGCAGTTGGACGGTATCCTACGAGCAGTACTTC.

The V and J genes are TRBV19 and TRBJ1-4, with a tentative D call TRBD1 (5 bases). Germline V lookup: CDR1 LNHDA, CDR2 SQIVND (reference sequence). CDR3 size: 15 residues. V lost 5 bases and J 3 bases, leaving 13 bases between the germline ends. CDR3: CASSPAAGPNEKLFF. The CDR3 coding sequence is TGTGCCAGTAGTCCTGCAGCAGGGCCTAATGAAAAACTGTTTTTT. Complete variable domain (other parts from reference TRBV19 and TRBJ1-4): DGGITQSPKYLFRKEGQNVTLSCEQNLNHDAMYWYRQDPGQGLRLIYYSQIVNDFQKGDIAEGYSVSREKKESFPLTVTSAQKNPTAFYLCASSPAAGPNEKLFFGSGTQLSVL.

In its sample, this clone was seen a few times. This chain uses TRBV29-1 with TRBJ2-4; tentative D call: TRBD2 (7 bases). V was cut by 4 bases and J by 5 bases, with 9 bases left in between. The CDR3 length is 12 residues. Germline V CDR1 and CDR2: SQVTM, ANQGSEA. CDR3 DNA: TGCAGCGTTGGCGGGGGCGAAAACATTCAGTACTTC. Translated: CSVGGGENIQYF.

The genes are TRBV7-3 and TRBJ1-1, with 9 positions matching TRBD1. Germline V gene data show CDR1 as SGHTA and CDR2 as FQGTGA. This CDR3 region has 15 residues. V lost 6 bases and J lost 2; bases outside the gene matches: 7. CDR3 region: CASRPPGQGNTEAFF. For the CDR3, the DNA is TGTGCCAGCAGACCTCCGGGACAGGGTAACACTGAAGCTTTCTTT.

V gene TRBV29-1 combines with J gene TRBJ2-7, with 8 bases aligning to TRBD2. There are 13 residues in the CDR3. With 4 bases clipped from V and 2 bases from J, the junction kept 4 bases outside the gene matches. From germline, CDR1 is SQVTM and CDR2 ANQGSEA. In DNA form, the CDR3 reads TGCAGCGTTGGCGCGGGAGGACCCTACGAGCAGTACTTC. Its protein is CSVGAGGPYEQYF.

The chain employs TRBV25-1 and TRBJ1-1; D unresolved. Germline V gene data show CDR1 as MGHDK and CDR2 as SYGVNS. This CDR3 has 14 residues. With 2 bases removed from V and 1 base from J, the gap between germline ends came to 8 bases. The CDR3 DNA follows: TGTGCCAGCAGTGAACACGACACGAACACTGAAGCTTTCTTT. It is translated as CASSEHDTNTEAFF.

This chain uses TRBV11-2 with TRBJ2-7; no firm D call. V was cut by 5 bases and J by 4 bases, with 18 bases left in between. The CDR3 runs to 15 residues. In germline, CDR1 is SGHAT, CDR2 FQNNGV. The CDR3 reads CASSLDIYNGYEQYF. CDR3 DNA: TGTGCCAGCAGCCTCGACATCTATAACGGATACGAGCAGTACTTC.

This clone was picked up a small number of times. This sequence joins TRBV14 and TRBJ1-1; the D is unclear. The V end was cut by 1 base, the J end by 1 base, with 10 bases between. The CDR3 is 15 amino acids. Germline V gene sequence: CDR1 SGHDN, CDR2 FVKESK. CDR3 loop: CASSQAVGRNTEAFF. CDR3 in DNA: TGTGCCAGCAGCCAAGCGGTGGGCCGGAACACTGAAGCTTTCTTT.

The chain joins TRBV7-8 to TRBJ1-6; a possible D gene is TRBD1 (6 bases). Germline CDR1 SGHVS, CDR2 FQNEAQ. The CDR3 contains 16 residues. V gave up 2 bases and J gave up 2 bases, with 10 bases separating them. In nucleotides, the CDR3 is TGTGCCAGCAGCTTACAGGGGTGGGCCTATAATTCACCCCTCCACTTT. It is translated as CASSLQGWAYNSPLHF.

The CDR3 reads CASSSVQGSDEQFF. CDR3 sequence (DNA): TGTGCCAGCAGTTCGGTGCAGGGGAGCGATGAGCAGTTCTTC. This chain joins TRBV2 and TRBJ2-1, with D perhaps matching TRBD1 (6 bases). This CDR3 contains 14 residues. V was trimmed by 5 bases and J by 8 bases, leaving 16 bases between them. Germline loops: CDR1 SNHLY, CDR2 FYNNEI.

This clone was seen only once. This chain uses TRBV5-1 with TRBJ2-5, with 9 bases lining up with TRBD2. The CDR3 totals 14 residues. The V gene end was trimmed by 5 bases and the J gene end by 3 bases; junction bases not matched to a gene: 5. The V gene's germline CDR1 is SGHRS and CDR2 YFSETQ. CDR3 sequence (DNA): TGCGCCAGCAGAGTTGGCGGGAGGGAAGAGACCCAGTACTTC. Amino acids: CASRVGGREETQYF.

The rearrangement uses TRBV11-1 and TRBJ2-1, with D tentatively TRBD1 (6 bases). Deletions cut 5 bases from V and 0 bases from J, with 14 bases between. Germline-derived CDR1 and CDR2 are SGHAT and FQDESV (reference sequence). The CDR3 is 16 amino acids. The CDR3 DNA is TGTGCCAGCAGCCCCCGCCAGGGGTACTCCTACAATGAGCAGTTCTTC. Protein product: CASSPRQGYSYNEQFF. Based on the CDR3 plus reference TRBV11-1 and TRBJ2-1, the full variable domain is EAEVAQSPRYKITEKSQAVAFWCDPISGHATLYWYRQILGQGPELLVQFQDESVVDDSQLPKDRFSAERLKGVDSTLKIQPAELGDSAMYLCASSPRQGYSYNEQFFGPGTRLTVL.

Concerning this clone: A read error may account for a junction end that differs from germline. This chain joins TRBV5-4 and TRBJ1-6; D is unresolved. This CDR3 contains 13 residues. Looked up from germline, CDR1 is SGHNT and CDR2 is YYREEE (reference sequence). CDR3 residues: CANSLEYNSPLHF. CDR3 DNA sequence: TGTGCCAACAGCTTGGAGTATAATTCACCCCTCCACTTT.

CDR3 coding DNA: TGTGCCAGCAGCGCCCAGCTGAACACTGAAGCTTTCTTT. Encoded protein: CASSAQLNTEAFF. This chain uses TRBV7-2 with TRBJ1-1; D is undetermined. V was pared by 5 bases and J by 0 bases, with 7 bases between. There are 13 residues in the CDR3. Looked up from germline, CDR1 is SGHTA and CDR2 is FQGNSA.

V usage is TRBV2 and J usage is TRBJ2-5; 8 nucleotides line up with TRBD1. The ends lost 10 bases at V and 4 bases at J; junction bases unmatched: 8. This CDR3 has 13 residues. CDR1 and CDR2 (germline): SNHLY, FYNNEI. CDR3 in DNA: TGTGCCAACAGGAAGGACAGGGTAGAGACCCAGTACTTC. Translation gives CANRKDRVETQYF. The entire variable domain, with the rest obtained from reference TRBV2 and TRBJ2-5, is as follows: EPEVTQTPSHQVTQMGQEVILRCVPISNHLYFYWYRQILGQKVEFLVSFYNNEISEKSEIFDDQFSVERPDGSNFTLKIRSTKLEDSAMYFCANRKDRVETQYFGPGTRLLVL.

V usage is TRBV5-4 and J usage is TRBJ1-2; 7 bases are a match to TRBD1. The CDR3 has 15 residues. The trim removed 3 bases at V and 0 bases at J, leaving 5 bases unmatched. Germline values: CDR1 SGHNT, CDR2 YYREEE (reference sequence). CDR3 protein: CASSSRTGPNYGYTF. CDR3 sequence (DNA): TGTGCCAGCAGCTCCCGGACAGGCCCTAACTATGGCTACACCTTC.

V gene TRBV2 combines with J gene TRBJ1-4, with a possible D match to TRBD1 (5 bases). Germline CDR1 reads SNHLY; CDR2 reads FYNNEI. Trimming removed 6 bases at V and 8 bases at J, with 16 bases between. The CDR3 loop spans 14 amino acids. The CDR3 coding sequence is TGTGCCAGCAGGGCGGGCTCAAAGGGGGAAAAACTGTTTTTT. It translates to CASRAGSKGEKLFF.

The chain employs TRBV11-3 and TRBJ2-4; no clear D gene. This CDR3 is 15 amino acids long. The V end was cut by 2 bases, the J end by 5 bases, with 13 bases between. Germline-derived CDR1 and CDR2 are SGHNT and YENEEA. The CDR3 DNA reads TGTGCCAGCAGCTTAAGACCCCAGGTGGAAAACATTCAGTACTTC. Amino acids: CASSLRPQVENIQYF. Drawing the rest from reference TRBV11-3 and TRBJ2-4, the complete variable domain is EAGVVQSPRYKIIEKKQPVAFWCNPISGHNTLYWYLQNLGQGPELLIRYENEEAVDDSQLPKDRFSAERLKGVDSTLKIQPAELGDSAVYLCASSLRPQVENIQYFGAGTRLSVL.

A few counts support this clone. The chain is built from TRBV7-9 and TRBJ2-6, with D possibly matching TRBD2 (6 bases). The V end lost 3 bases, the J end lost 4 bases, and 10 bases lay between the germline ends. Per germline, CDR1 SEHNR and CDR2 FQNEAQ (reference sequence). The CDR3 consists of 15 residues. CDR3 nucleotides: TGTGCCAGCAGCTTTTCGGGGGTAGGGGCCAACGTCCTGACTTTC. This translates into CASSFSGVGANVLTF.

The rearrangement links TRBV5-1 to TRBJ1-4; perhaps TRBD1 as D (6 bases). The CDR3 consists of 15 residues. V shed 5 bases and J shed 8 bases, with 19 bases lying between them. CDR1 and CDR2 (germline): SGHRS, YFSETQ. Written as DNA, the CDR3 is TGCGCCAGCAGGCGGGGGGCAGGGTATGGCGAAAAACTGTTTTTT. It is translated as CASRRGAGYGEKLFF.

This clone was counted a single time. The J gene is TRBJ2-5, the V gene TRBV5-6; D is unresolved. The V gene lost 4 bases and the J gene lost 4 bases, with 11 bases spanning the gap. The CDR3 consists of 13 residues. CDR1 and CDR2 (germline): SGHDT, YYEEEE. Here the CDR3 reads CASSQYMLETQYF. CDR3 nucleotides: TGTGCCAGCAGCCAGTATATGTTAGAGACCCAGTACTTC.

The V gene is TRBV10-2, the J gene TRBJ1-2, with 10 bases that match TRBD1. The CDR3 contains 15 residues. Germline loops: CDR1 WSHSY, CDR2 SAAADI. Trimming removed 6 bases from V and 7 bases from J; junction bases left unmatched: 11. As DNA, the CDR3 is TGCGCCAGCAGCAGTGAATCCGGGACAGGGGCTGGCTACACCTTC. It specifies CASSSESGTGAGYTF.

This CDR3 is CASSYSRGGGELFF. The CDR3 DNA is TGTGCCAGCAGTTACTCGAGGGGAGGCGGCGAGCTGTTTTTT. The chain is built from TRBV6-5 and TRBJ2-2, with D possibly TRBD2 on 6 matching bases. The CDR3 has 14 residues. Germline assignment: CDR1 MNHEY and CDR2 SVGAGI. Trimming stripped 0 bases from V and 11 bases from J, with 13 bases between.

This clone was observed once. With only one base between it and a far larger clone, this is likely a read error. The chain combines TRBV13 with TRBJ2-5; TRBD1 agrees at 7 bases. Matching the DNA end better, TRBJ2-7 makes the J call doubtful. This CDR3 has 13 amino acids. CDR1 PRHDT and CDR2 FYEKMQ come from the germline V gene (reference sequence). The CDR3 nucleotides read TGTGCCGGCAGCTCGACAGGGTTGGACGAGCAGTACTTC. It codes for CAGSSTGLDEQYF.

This sequence joins TRBV27 and TRBJ2-5; D gene ambiguous. The J call may be wrong; the DNA end is better matched by TRBJ2-7. The germline V gene has CDR1 MNHEY and CDR2 SMNVEV (reference sequence). This CDR3 has 12 amino acids. The CDR3 DNA reads TGTGCCAGCAGTTCTCCCGCTTACGAGCAGTACTTC. It specifies CASSSPAYEQYF.

V is TRBV10-3 and J is TRBJ2-7, with a possible D match to TRBD1 (6 bases). The V gene's germline CDR1 is ENHRY and CDR2 SYGVKD. The CDR3 extends over 12 amino acids. Trimming stripped 3 bases from V and 9 bases from J, with 12 bases between. The CDR3 sequence: CAISDGGLGQYF. The DNA for the CDR3 is TGTGCCATCAGTGATGGGGGCTTGGGGCAGTACTTC.

This clone was detected only once. The chain employs TRBV21-1 and TRBJ2-1. TRBV21-1 is deemed a pseudogene. The CDR3 has 17 residues. CDR3 bases: TGTGCCAGCAGCAATGCAGGCGGCACGGCCCCCTACAATGAGCAGTTCTTC. Residues: CASSNAGGTAPYNEQFF.